This TCR beta chain was retrieved from a study of PD-1 blockade in classical Hodgkin lymphoma. Some clones are missing from TCRdb's copy, which holds only in-frame ones; the method was immunoSEQ multiplex PCR. Of 41,000 or so clones listed, 76% are singletons. To note about this clone: The target antigen is unknown.

Whole-study findings and limits: Reported findings placed baseline TCR diversity lower in newly diagnosed patients (compared with healthy donors).

All patients experienced relapse after autologous stem cell transplantation, and brentuximab vedotin exposure was variable. The TCR originated in a human donor with classical Hodgkin lymphoma. The material sequenced was peripheral blood mononuclear cells (PBMCs), taken at baseline.

This CDR3 reads CASSERSSSYNEQFF. The CDR3 nucleotides are TGTGCCAGCAGTGAAAGGTCAAGCTCCTACAATGAGCAGTTCTTC. The chain combines TRBV2 with TRBJ2-1; D is uncertain. The V end lost 2 bases, the J end lost 0 bases, and 8 bases lay between the germline ends. The CDR3 sequence is 15 residues long. CDR1 and CDR2 (germline): SNHLY, FYNNEI.